This T cell receptor (beta chain) was obtained from a study of blood T cell repertoires in COVID-19. Assay: immunoSEQ multiplex PCR; the TCRdb copy retains only in-frame clones and omits some. The table lists about 200,000 clones, around four fifths of them singletons, with approximately 0.97% in the top ten. The length of the CDR3 is 14 residues. Germline V CDR1 and CDR2: LGHNA, YNFKEQ. Trimming removed 3 bases at V and 7 bases at J, with 12 bases between. This clonotype was obtained from a man aged 60 to 75 with COVID-19, enrolled during active disease. The rearrangement links TRBV4-2 to TRBJ1-4, with unresolved D. The sequencing sample was made of peripheral blood. CDR3 bases: TGTGCCAGCAGCCAGAACGCGGAACCTGAAAAACTGTTTTTT. Residues: CASSQNAEPEKLFF.